This entry describes one T cell receptor (beta chain). V was shortened by 2 bases and J by 0 bases, with 7 bases between the two germline ends. The CDR3 contains 14 residues. From germline, CDR1 is MNHEY and CDR2 SVGEGT. This entry belongs to a study of blood T cell repertoires in COVID-19. Across the study: T cells, B-cell-depleted T cells, or PBMCs provided the cDNA or gDNA that served as material.

Profiled with immunoSEQ multiplex PCR; TCRdb holds only in-frame clones, not every one. The sample lists 88,000 or so clones; 80% to 90% were seen once. The chain couples TRBV6-2 or TRBV6-3 to TRBJ1-2; maybe TRBD1 (5 bases). Sequencing used peripheral blood. This sequence originates from a man aged 60-69 years with acute or convalescent COVID-19. Here the CDR3 reads CASSYQGANYGYTF. In DNA form, the CDR3 reads TGTGCCAGCAGTTACCAGGGTGCTAACTATGGCTACACCTTC.